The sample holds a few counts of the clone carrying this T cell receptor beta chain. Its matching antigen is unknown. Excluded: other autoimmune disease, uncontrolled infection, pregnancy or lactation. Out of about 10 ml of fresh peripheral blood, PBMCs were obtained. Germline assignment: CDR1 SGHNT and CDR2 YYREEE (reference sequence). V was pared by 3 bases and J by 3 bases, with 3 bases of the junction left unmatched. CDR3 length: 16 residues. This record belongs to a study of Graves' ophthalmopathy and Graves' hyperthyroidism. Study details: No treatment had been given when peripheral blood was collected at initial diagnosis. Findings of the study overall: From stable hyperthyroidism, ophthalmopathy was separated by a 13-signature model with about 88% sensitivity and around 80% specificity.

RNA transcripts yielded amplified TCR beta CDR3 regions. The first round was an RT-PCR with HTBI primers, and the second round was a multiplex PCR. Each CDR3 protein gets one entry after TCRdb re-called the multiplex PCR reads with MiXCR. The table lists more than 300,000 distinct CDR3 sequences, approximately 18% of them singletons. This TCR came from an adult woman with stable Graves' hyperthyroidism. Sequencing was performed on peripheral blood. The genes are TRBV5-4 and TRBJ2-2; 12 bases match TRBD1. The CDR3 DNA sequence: TGTGCCAGCAGCTCCCGGGACAGGGGGCACACCGGGGAGCTGTTTTTT. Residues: CASSSRDRGHTGELFF.